A single T cell receptor beta chain is shown here with its context. The antigen it recognizes is unknown. Base qualities are not recorded, but no much larger clone differs from it by a single base. This record belongs to a study of blood T cell repertoires in COVID-19 (dated by TCRdb to 2020 to 2022). General notes on the study: Samples from collaborators originated in the United States, Italy and Spain and spanned both the acute and convalescent phases of COVID-19. Samples were obtained from the ongoing ImmuneRACE study (first 160 participants) and from some 1,200 subjects provided by 6 global collaborators. Where HLA class I and class II types were available, the types were taken from metadata supplied by the sample provider, not from assay-based typing. Deeply sampled blood TCRbeta repertoires from subjects exposed to, actively infected with, or recovered from COVID-19 were included in the dataset. The material from the prospective study consisted of cDNA or gDNA derived from T cells, B-cell-depleted T cells, or PBMCs. The repertoires were released in a freely available public database meant as a resource for research on the immune response to SARS-CoV-2. The sample metadata nearly always contained a de-identified subject ID, COVID-19 status, age in years and sex.

What the study reported, not specific to this receptor: How much clinical and demographic metadata was included differed by source and by participant, and the metadata was provided uncurated.

Collaborating institutions collected whole blood in K2EDTA tubes following their own protocols. Collaborator samples were shipped for TCRbeta analysis as frozen whole blood, isolated PBMCs, or DNA extracted from either sample type. The CDR3 runs 11 amino acids, cysteine and phenylalanine included. Only CDR3 DNA remains: 33 bases, in frame from the first base. The trim is 4 bases for V and 7 bases for J, with a gap of 7 bases between the germline ends. The germline V gene supplies CDR1 MDHEN and CDR2 SYDVKM. TCRbeta CDR3 regions were amplified from genomic DNA by means of the immunoSEQ Assay, a bias-controlled multiplex PCR. The study's processing was this. The number of nucleated cells in each sample was estimated from the amplification of reference gene primers within the assay. To quantify the absolute abundance of each unique TCRbeta CDR3 rearrangement, sequence reads were collapsed and filtered. Productive Simpson clonality was computed per sample as the square root of Simpson's diversity index over productive rearrangements. TCRdb re-hosts the immuneACCESS table, in-frame sequences only. Its copies lack some clones; in the studies checked, an unresolved V gene accounts for under half of them, and the cause for the rest is not known. Clone size and V and J calls were adopted from that table, with D and trimming inferred from the DNA. This sample holds roughly 100,000 clones; 80% to 90% were observed only once. Jointly, the top ten make up 5% to 5.5% of the sample.

The TCR comes from a woman older than 75 with active COVID-19. The rearranged segments are TRBV28 and TRBJ2-5; the D gene remains uncertain. Sequencing input: peripheral blood. The nucleotide sequence is given as TGTGCCAGCAGTTCGCAGGTGACCCAGTACTTC. The translation is CASSSQVTQYF.